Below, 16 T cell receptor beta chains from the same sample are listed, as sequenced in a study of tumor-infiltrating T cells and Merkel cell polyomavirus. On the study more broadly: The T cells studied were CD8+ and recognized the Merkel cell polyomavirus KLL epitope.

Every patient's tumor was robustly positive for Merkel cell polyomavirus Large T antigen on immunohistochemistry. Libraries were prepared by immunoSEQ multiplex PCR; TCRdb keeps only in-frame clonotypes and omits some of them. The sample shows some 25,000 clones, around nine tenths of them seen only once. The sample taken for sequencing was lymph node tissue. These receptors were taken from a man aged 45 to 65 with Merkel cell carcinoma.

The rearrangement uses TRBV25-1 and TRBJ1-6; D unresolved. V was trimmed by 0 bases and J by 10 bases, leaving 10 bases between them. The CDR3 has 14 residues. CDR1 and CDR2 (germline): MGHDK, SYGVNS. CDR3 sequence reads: CASSEYRWESPLHF. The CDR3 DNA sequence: TGTGCCAGCAGTGAATATAGGTGGGAGTCACCCCTCCACTTT.

CDR3 DNA sequence: TGTGCCAGCAGTTCCGGGACAGGGCCCTACGAGCAGTACTTC. Protein: CASSSGTGPYEQYF. The chain combines TRBV6-5 with TRBJ2-7; the match to TRBD1 covers 9 bases. The CDR3 has 14 amino acids. The germline gives CDR1 MNHEY, CDR2 SVGAGI. After removal of 4 bases from V and 2 bases from J, the junction contained 3 bases not matched to a gene.

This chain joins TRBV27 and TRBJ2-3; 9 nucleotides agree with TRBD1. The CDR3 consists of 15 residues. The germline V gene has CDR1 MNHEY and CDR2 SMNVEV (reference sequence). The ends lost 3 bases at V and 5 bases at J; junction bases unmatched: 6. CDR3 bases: TGTGCCAGCAGTTTCGAGGACAGGGGAGGAGATACGCAGTATTTT. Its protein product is CASSFEDRGGDTQYF.

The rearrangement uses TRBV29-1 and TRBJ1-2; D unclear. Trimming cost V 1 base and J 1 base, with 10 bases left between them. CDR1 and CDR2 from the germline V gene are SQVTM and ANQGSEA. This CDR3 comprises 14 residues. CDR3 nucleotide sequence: TGCAGCGTTGAAGCCCGAGGAGTTAACTATGGCTACACCTTC. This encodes CSVEARGVNYGYTF.

CDR3 sequence reads: CASSEERLRADTQYF. DNA for the CDR3: TGTGCCAGCAGTGAGGAGCGATTGAGGGCAGATACGCAGTATTTT. V usage is TRBV6-1 and J usage is TRBJ2-3, with D possibly matching TRBD2 (5 bases). Deletions cut 3 bases from V and 4 bases from J, with 14 bases between. Germline CDR1 MNHNS, CDR2 SASEGT. There are 15 residues in the CDR3.

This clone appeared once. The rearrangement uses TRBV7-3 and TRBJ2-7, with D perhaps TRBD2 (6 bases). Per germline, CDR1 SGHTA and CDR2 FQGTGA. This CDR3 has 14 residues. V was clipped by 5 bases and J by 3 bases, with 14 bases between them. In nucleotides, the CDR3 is TGTGCCAGCAGCCCAGGGCCGGGGGACTACGAGCAGTACTTC. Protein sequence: CASSPGPGDYEQYF.

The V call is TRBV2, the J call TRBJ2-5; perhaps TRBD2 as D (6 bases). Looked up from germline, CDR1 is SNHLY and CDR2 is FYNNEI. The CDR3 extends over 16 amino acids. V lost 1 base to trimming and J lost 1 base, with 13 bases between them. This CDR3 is CASSEESGRIQETQYF. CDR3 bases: TGTGCCAGCAGTGAAGAGTCAGGGAGGATCCAAGAGACCCAGTACTTC.

The CDR3, as DNA: TGTGCCAGCAGTACCGGGACTACTAGCACAGATACGCAGTATTTT. Its protein product is CASSTGTTSTDTQYF. The chain joins TRBV27 to TRBJ2-3; 7 bases map to TRBD2. CDR1 is MNHEY and CDR2 is SMNVEV in the germline V gene (reference sequence). V shed 5 bases and J 0 bases; nucleotides not matched to a gene: 5. The CDR3 totals 15 residues.

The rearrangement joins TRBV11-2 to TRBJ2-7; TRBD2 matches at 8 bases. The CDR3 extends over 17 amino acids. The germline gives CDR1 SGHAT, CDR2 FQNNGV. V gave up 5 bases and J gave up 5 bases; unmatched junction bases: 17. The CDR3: CASSTIRWGLEVHEQYF. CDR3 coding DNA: TGTGCCAGCAGCACAATTAGATGGGGACTAGAGGTCCACGAGCAGTACTTC.

The CDR3 coding sequence is TGCGCCAGCAGCTTGGGACAGGGAAGTGAAAAACTGTTTTTT. It codes for CASSLGQGSEKLFF. The chain recombines TRBV5-1 with TRBJ1-4, with 7 nucleotides matching TRBD1. CDR1 is SGHRS and CDR2 is YFSETQ in the germline V gene. This CDR3 spans 14 amino acids. Unmatched junction bases numbered 3, after V lost 0 bases and J lost 7 bases.

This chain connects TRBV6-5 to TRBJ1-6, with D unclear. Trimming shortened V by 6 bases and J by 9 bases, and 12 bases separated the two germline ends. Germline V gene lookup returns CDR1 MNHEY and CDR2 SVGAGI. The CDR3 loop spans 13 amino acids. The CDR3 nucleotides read TGTGCCAGCAGGGATCGGGAGGGTTCACCCCTCCACTTT. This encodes CASRDREGSPLHF.

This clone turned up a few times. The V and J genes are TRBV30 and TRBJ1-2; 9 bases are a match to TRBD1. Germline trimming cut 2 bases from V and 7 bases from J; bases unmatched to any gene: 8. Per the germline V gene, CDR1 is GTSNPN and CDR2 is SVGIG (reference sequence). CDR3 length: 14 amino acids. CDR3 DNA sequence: TGTGCCTGGAGTCGACCAGGGACAGGGTTTGGCTACACCTTC. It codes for CAWSRPGTGFGYTF.

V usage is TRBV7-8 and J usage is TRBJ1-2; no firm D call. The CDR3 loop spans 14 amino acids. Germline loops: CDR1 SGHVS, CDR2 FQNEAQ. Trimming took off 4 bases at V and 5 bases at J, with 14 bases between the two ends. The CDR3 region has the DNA TGTGCCAGCAGCTCCCTCCGCGGAAATTATGGCTACACCTTC. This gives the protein CASSSLRGNYGYTF.

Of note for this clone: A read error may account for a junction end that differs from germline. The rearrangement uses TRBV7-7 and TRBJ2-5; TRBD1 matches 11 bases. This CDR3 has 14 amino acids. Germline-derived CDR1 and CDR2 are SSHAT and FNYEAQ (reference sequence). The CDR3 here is CASSPGTGGKTQYF. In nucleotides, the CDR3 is TGTGCTAGCAGCCCAGGGACAGGGGGAAAGACCCAGTACTTC.

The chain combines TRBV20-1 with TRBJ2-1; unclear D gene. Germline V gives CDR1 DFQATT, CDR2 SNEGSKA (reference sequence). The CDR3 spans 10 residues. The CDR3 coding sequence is TGCAGCCCTTCCTACAATGAGCAGTTCTTC. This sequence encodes CSPSYNEQFF.

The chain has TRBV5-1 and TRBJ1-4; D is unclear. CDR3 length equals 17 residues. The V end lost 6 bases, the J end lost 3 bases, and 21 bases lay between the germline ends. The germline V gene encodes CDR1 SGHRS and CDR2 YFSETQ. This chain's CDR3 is CASTLSGNPRPNEKLFF. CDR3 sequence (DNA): TGCGCCAGCACCCTCTCGGGTAATCCGCGACCTAATGAAAAACTGTTTTTT.